This TCR beta chain stems from a study of monozygotic twins with inflammatory bowel disease. The CDR3 has 15 residues. Germline V lookup: CDR1 LGHNT, CDR2 FRNRAP. Every sample had its cDNA made across eight separate reactions. TCRdb reprocessed the 5' RACE reads, with one entry per CDR3 protein and no DNA. This sample's clone table lists 300,000 to 450,000 distinct CDR3 sequences. It was from whole blood, with no T cell sorting, that total RNA was isolated. This rearrangement joins TRBV12-5 to TRBJ2-1; TCRdb gives TRBD2 as the D gene, but with no DNA this cannot be confirmed. The specimen sequenced was blood. The TCR was taken from a human donor with ulcerative colitis or Crohn's disease, or a healthy co-twin of an affected twin (not recorded which). The CDR3 reads CASGPGLAGGNEQFF.